One TCR beta chain is described in this entry. From germline, CDR1 is SEHNR and CDR2 FQNEAQ (reference sequence). The CDR3 runs to 14 residues. V lost 8 bases and J lost 4, with 17 bases in between. The sample is drawn from a study of T cell responses to AZD1222 COVID-19 vaccine. Generated by immunoSEQ multiplex PCR, the TCRdb table keeps only in-frame clones and is missing some. The sample includes some 86,000 clones, about nine tenths of them seen just once. This specimen was peripheral blood, taken 28 days after the second AZD1222 dose. The rearrangement links TRBV7-9 to TRBJ1-1, with D possibly TRBD1 on 5 matching bases. The sequence was collected from an adult who received the AZD1222 COVID-19 vaccine. CDR3 DNA: TGTGCCAGCCGCGCCAGGGAAGAATTCACTGAAGCTTTCTTT. This codes for CASRAREEFTEAFF.